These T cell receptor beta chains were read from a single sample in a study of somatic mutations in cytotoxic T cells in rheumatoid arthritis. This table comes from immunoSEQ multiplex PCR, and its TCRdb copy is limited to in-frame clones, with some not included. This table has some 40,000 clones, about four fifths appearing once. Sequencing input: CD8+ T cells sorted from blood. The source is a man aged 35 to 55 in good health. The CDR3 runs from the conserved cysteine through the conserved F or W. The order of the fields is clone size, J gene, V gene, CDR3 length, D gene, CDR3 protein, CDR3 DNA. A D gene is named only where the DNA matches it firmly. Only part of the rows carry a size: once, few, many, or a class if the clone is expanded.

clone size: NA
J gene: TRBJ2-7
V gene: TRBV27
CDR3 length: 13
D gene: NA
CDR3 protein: CASSFTDSYEQYF
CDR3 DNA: TGTGCCAGCAGTTTCACGGACTCCTACGAGCAGTACTTC

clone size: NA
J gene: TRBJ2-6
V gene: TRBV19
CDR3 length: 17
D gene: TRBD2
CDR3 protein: CASSIGASGAGANVLTF
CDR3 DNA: TGTGCCAGTAGTATTGGGGCTAGCGGGGCTGGGGCCAACGTCCTGACTTTC

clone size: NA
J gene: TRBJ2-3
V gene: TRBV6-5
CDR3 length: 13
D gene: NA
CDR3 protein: CAVSRESTDTQYF
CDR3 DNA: TGTGCCGTAAGTAGGGAGTCCACAGATACGCAGTATTTT

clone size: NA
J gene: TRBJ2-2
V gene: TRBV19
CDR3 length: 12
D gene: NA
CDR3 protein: CASRLGAGELFF
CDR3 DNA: TGTGCCAGTAGGCTTGGGGCCGGGGAGCTGTTTTTT

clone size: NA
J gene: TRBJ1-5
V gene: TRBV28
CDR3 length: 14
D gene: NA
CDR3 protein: CASSSTGSHQPQHF
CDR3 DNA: TGTGCCAGCAGTAGCACAGGGTCTCATCAGCCCCAGCATTTT

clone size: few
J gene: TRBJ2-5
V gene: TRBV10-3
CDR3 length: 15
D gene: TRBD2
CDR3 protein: CAISESAGVQETQYF
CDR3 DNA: TGTGCCATCAGTGAGTCAGCGGGAGTACAAGAGACCCAGTACTTC

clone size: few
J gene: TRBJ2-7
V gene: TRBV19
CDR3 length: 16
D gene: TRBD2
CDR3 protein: CASSIDVTSGFYEQYF
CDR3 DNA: TGTGCCAGTAGTATAGATGTAACTAGCGGGTTCTACGAGCAGTACTTC

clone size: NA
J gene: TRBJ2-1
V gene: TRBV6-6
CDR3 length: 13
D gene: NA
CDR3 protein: CASSARDYNEQFF
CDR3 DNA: TGTGCCAGCAGTGCCCGGGACTACAATGAGCAGTTCTTC

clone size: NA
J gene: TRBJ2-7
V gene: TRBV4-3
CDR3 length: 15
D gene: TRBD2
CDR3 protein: CASSHGTSGGYEQYF
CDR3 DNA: TGCGCCAGCAGCCATGGGACTAGCGGGGGCTACGAGCAGTACTTC

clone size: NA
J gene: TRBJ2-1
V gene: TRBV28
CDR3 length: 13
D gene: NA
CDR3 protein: CASRADYYNEQFF
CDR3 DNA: TGTGCCAGCAGGGCAGACTATTACAATGAGCAGTTCTTC

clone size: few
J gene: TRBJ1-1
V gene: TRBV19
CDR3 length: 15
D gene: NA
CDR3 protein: CASSIQAGLYTEAFF
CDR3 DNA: TGTGCCAGTAGTATACAAGCGGGACTCTACACTGAAGCTTTCTTT

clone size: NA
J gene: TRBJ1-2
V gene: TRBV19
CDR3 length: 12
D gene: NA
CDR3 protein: CASSTTVFGYTF
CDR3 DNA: TGTGCCAGTAGTACGACAGTCTTTGGCTACACCTTC

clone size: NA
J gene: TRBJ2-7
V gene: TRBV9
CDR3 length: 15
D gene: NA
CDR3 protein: CASSVGSREPYEQYF
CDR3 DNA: TGTGCCAGCAGCGTAGGCTCGCGGGAACCCTACGAGCAGTACTTC

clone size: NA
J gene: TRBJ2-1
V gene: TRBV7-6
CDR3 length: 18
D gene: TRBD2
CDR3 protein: CASSPEETRLAGEFEQFF
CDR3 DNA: TGTGCCAGCAGCCCAGAAGAGACAAGGCTAGCGGGAGAGTTTGAGCAGTTCTTC

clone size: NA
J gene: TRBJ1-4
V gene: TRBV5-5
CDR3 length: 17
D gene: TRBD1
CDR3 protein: CASSNTGTGGTNEKLFF
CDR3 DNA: TGTGCCAGCAGCAATACCGGGACAGGGGGAACTAATGAAAAACTGTTTTTT

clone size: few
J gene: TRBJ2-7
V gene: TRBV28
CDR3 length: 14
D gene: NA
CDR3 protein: CASSFVSGTDEQYF
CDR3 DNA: TGTGCCAGCAGTTTTGTATCGGGGACCGACGAGCAGTACTTC

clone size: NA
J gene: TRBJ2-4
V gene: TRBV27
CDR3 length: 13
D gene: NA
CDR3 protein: CASSSPGGNIQYF
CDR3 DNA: TGTGCCAGCAGTTCCCCGGGGGGCAACATTCAGTACTTC

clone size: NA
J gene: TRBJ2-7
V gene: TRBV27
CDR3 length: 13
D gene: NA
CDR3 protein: CASSSNDRYEQYF
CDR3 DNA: TGTGCCAGCAGTTCGAACGATAGGTACGAGCAGTACTTC

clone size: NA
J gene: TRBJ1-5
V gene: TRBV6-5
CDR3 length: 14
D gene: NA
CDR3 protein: CATKSTSSNQPQHF
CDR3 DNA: TGTGCCACCAAAAGCACGTCTAGCAATCAGCCCCAGCATTTT

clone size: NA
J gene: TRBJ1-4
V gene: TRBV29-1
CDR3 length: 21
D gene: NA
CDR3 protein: CSVEVGFDRHKGVSTNEKLFF
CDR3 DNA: TGCAGCGTTGAAGTTGGTTTCGACCGGCATAAGGGGGTTTCAACTAATGAAAAACTGTTTTTT

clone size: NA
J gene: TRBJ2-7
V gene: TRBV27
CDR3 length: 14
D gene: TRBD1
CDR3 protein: CASSAGTGLYEQYF
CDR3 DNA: TGTGCCAGCAGTGCCGGGACAGGGCTTTACGAGCAGTACTTC

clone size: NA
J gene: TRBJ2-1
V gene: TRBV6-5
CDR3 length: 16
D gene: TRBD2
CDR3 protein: CASSYSSGGSYNEQFF
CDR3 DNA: TGTGCCAGCAGTTATTCTAGCGGGGGCTCCTACAATGAGCAGTTCTTC

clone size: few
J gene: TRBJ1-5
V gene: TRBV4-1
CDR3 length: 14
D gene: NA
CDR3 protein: CASSQVDSNQPQHF
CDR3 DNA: TGCGCCAGCAGCCAAGTAGACAGCAATCAGCCCCAGCATTTT

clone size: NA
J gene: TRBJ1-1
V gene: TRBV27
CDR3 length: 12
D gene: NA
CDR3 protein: CASRALNTEAFF
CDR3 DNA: TGTGCCAGCAGGGCTTTGAACACTGAAGCTTTCTTT

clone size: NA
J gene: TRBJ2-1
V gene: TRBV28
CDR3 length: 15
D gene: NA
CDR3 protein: CASSLGSDPYNEQFF
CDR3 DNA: TGTGCCAGCAGTTTAGGTTCGGACCCCTACAATGAGCAGTTCTTC

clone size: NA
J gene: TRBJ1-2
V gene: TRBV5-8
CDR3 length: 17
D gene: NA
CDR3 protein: CASSLAPQLGGVDGYTF
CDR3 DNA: TGTGCCAGCAGCTTGGCGCCACAGCTGGGAGGGGTCGATGGCTACACCTTC

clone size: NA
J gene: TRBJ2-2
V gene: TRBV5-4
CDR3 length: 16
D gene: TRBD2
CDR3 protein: CASSPSSGRPPGELFF
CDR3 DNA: TGTGCCAGCAGCCCATCTAGCGGGAGGCCCCCCGGGGAGCTGTTTTTT

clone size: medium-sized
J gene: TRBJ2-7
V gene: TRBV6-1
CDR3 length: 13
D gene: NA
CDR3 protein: CASDPYGAYEQYF
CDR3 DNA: TGTGCCAGCGACCCCTACGGAGCCTACGAGCAGTACTTC

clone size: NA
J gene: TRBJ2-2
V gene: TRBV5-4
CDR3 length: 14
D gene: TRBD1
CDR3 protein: CASSLGQGTGELFF
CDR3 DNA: TGTGCCAGCAGCTTGGGACAGGGGACCGGGGAGCTGTTTTTT

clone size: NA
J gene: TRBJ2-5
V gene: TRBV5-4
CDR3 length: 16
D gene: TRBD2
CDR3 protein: CASSLGLAGKEETQYF
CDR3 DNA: TGTGCCAGCAGCTTGGGACTAGCGGGGAAAGAAGAGACCCAGTACTTC